This TCR beta chain was sequenced in a study of T-cell reconstitution after alpha-beta-depleted transplantation in children. It was with unique molecular identifiers that the TCRbeta library was prepared. TCRdb re-derived calls from the PCR reads in MiXCR, one entry per CDR3 protein. Of around 670,000 distinct CDR3 sequences in the sample, over 10% are singletons; the top ten hold roughly 0.77%. Germline CDR1 reads SGHRS; CDR2 reads YFSETQ. Trimming left V 4 bases short and J 7 bases short, with 14 bases between. This CDR3 has 14 residues. This clonotype was picked up many times. The TCR sequence derives from a girl aged 2-10 years with congenital amegakaryocytic thrombocytopenia, due to receive a stem cell transplant. The sequences come from PBMCs, collected before TCRalphabeta/CD19-depleted stem cell transplant. This chain joins TRBV5-1 and TRBJ2-2; no definite D call. The CDR3 sequence: CASSATSAGGELFF. CDR3 nucleotides: TGCGCCAGCAGCGCCACTTCCGCTGGCGGGGAGCTGTTTTTT.